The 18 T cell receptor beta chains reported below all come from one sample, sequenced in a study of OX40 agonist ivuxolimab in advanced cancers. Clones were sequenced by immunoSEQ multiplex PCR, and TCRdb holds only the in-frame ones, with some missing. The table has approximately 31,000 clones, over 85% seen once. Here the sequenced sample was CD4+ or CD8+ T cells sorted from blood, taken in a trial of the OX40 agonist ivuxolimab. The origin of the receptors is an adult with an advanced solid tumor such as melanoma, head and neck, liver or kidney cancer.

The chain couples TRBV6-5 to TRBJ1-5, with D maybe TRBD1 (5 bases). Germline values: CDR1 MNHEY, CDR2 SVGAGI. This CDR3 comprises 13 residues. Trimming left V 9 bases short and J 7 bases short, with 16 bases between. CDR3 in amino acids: CASRSGGDQPQHF. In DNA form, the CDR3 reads TGTGCCAGTAGGTCGGGTGGGGACCAGCCCCAGCATTTT.

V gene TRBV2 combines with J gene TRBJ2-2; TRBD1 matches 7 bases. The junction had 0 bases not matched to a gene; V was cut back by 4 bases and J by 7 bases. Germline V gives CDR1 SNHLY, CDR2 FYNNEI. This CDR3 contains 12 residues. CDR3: CASSAGGGELFF. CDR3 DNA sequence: TGTGCCAGCAGTGCAGGGGGCGGGGAGCTGTTTTTT.

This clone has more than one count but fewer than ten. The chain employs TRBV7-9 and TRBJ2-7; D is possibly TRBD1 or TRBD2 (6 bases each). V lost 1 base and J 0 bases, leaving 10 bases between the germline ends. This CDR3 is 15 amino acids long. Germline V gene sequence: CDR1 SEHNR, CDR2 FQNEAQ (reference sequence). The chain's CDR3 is CASSLGGAHSYEQYF. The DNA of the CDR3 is TGTGCCAGCAGCTTAGGGGGGGCCCACTCCTACGAGCAGTACTTC.

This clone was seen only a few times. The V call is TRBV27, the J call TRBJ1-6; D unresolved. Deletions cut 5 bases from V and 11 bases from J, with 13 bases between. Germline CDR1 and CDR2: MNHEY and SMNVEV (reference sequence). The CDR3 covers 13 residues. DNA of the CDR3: TGTGCCAGCAGTCCAACGTATGGACCACCCCTCCACTTT. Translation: CASSPTYGPPLHF.

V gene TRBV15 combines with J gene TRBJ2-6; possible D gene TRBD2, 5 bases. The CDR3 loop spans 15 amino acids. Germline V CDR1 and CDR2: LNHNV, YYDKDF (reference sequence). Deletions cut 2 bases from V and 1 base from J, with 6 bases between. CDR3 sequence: CATSRSGSGANVLTF. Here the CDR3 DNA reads TGTGCCACCAGCAGATCGGGGTCTGGGGCCAACGTCCTGACTTTC.

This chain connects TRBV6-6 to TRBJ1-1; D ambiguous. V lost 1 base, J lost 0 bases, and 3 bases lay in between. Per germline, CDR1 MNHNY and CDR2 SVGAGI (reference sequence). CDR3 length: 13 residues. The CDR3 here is CASSYFMNTEAFF. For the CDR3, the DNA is TGTGCCAGCAGTTACTTCATGAACACTGAAGCTTTCTTT.

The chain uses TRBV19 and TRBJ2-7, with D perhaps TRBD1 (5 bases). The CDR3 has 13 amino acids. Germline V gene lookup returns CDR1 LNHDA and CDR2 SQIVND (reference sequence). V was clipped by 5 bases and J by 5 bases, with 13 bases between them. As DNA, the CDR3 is TGTGCCAGTAGTTTCCTGCCAGGGAACGAGCAGTACTTC. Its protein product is CASSFLPGNEQYF.

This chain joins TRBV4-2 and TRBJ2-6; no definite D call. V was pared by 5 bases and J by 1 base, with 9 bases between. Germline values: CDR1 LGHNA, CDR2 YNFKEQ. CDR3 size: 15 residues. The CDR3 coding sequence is TGTGCCAGCAGCACCAGCTATTCTGGGGCCAACGTCCTGACTTTC. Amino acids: CASSTSYSGANVLTF.

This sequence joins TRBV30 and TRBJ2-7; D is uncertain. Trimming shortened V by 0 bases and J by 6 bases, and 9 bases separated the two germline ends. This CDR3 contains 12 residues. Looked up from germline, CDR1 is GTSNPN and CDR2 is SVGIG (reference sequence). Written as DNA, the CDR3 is TGTGCCTGGAGTGTAAGGGCTGGCGAGCAGTACTTC. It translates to CAWSVRAGEQYF. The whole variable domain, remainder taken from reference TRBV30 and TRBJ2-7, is SQTIHQWPATLVQPVGSPLSLECTVEGTSNPNLYWYRQAAGRGLQLLFYSVGIGQISSEVPQNLSASRPQDRQFILSSKKLLLSDSGFYLCAWSVRAGEQYFGPGTRLTVT.

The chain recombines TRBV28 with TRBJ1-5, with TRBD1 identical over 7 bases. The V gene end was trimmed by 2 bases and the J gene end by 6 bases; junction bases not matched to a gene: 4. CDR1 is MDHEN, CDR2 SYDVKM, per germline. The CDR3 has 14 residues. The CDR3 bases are TGTGCCAGCAGTTTAAAGGGGGCGGGTCAGCCCCAGCATTTT. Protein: CASSLKGAGQPQHF.

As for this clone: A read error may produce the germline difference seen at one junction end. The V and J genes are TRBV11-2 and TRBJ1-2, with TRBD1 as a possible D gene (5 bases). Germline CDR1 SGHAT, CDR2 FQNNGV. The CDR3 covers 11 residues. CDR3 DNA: TGTGCCAGCGGATCGGGACCCGAACTCCGCTTC. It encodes CASGSGPELRF. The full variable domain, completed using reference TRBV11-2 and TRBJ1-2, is EAGVAQSPRYKIIEKRQSVAFWCNPISGHATLYWYQQILGQGPKLLIQFQNNGVVDDSQLPKDRFSAERLKGVDSTLKIQPAKLEDSAVYLCASGSGPELRFGSGTRLTVV.

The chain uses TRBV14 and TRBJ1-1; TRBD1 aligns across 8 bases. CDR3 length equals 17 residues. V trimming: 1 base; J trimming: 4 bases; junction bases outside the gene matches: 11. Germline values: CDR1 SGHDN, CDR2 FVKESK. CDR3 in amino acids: CASSQVPGQGASTEAFF. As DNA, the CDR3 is TGTGCCAGCAGCCAAGTTCCGGGGCAGGGGGCTTCCACTGAAGCTTTCTTT.

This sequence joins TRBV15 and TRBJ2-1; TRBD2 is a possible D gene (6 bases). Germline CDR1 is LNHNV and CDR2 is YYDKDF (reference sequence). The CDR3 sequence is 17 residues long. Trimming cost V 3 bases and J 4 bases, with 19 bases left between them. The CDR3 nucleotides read TGTGCCACCAGCAGGTTAGAGCGGGTCGGGGTATACAATGAGCAGTTCTTC. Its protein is CATSRLERVGVYNEQFF.

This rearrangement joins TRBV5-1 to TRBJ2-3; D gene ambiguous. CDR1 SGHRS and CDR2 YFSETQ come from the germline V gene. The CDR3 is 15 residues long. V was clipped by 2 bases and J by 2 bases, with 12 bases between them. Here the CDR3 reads CASSFYDGPTDTQYF. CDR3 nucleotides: TGCGCCAGCAGCTTTTACGACGGTCCCACAGATACGCAGTATTTT.

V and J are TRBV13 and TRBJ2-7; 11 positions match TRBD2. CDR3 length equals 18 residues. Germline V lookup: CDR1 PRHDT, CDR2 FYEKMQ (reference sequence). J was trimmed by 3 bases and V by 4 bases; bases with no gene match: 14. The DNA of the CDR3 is TGTGCCAGCAGCTCTTCCTTAGCGGGGGGGCCCCCCCTCTACGAGCAGTACTTC. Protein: CASSSSLAGGPPLYEQYF.

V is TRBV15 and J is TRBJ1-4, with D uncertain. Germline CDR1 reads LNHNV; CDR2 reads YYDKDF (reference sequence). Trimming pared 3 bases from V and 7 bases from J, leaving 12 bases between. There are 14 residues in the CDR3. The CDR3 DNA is TGTGCCACCAGCAGGGCGGGGATGGGTGAAAAACTGTTTTTT. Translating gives CATSRAGMGEKLFF.

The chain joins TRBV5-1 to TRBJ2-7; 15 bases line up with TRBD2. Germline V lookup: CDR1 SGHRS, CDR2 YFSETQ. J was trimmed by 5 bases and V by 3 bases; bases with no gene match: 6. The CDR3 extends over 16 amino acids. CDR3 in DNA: TGCGCCAGCAGCTGGACTAGCGGGGGGGTTGCGGACGAGCAGTACTTC. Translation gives CASSWTSGGVADEQYF.

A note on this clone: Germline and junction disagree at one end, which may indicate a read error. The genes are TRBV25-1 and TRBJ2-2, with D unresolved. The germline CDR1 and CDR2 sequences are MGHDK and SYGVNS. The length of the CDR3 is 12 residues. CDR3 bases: TGTGCCAGCAGTGTGAACATCGGGGAGCTGTTTTTT. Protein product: CASSVNIGELFF.